A single sample is the source of the 29 T cell receptor beta chains below, sequenced in a study of regulatory T cells in long-lasting Graves disease. Stated time point: newly diagnosed GD, antithyroid drugs for less than 3 months. Following extraction of RNA from PBMCs, that RNA was used to make the TCR library. CDR3 regions were amplified by Arm-PCR using iRepertoire HTBI primers to build TCR beta libraries. TCRdb redid the calling of the multiplex PCR reads with MiXCR, one entry per CDR3 protein. The repertoire consists of fewer than 650,000 distinct CDR3 sequences, with about 16% occurring once and the leading ten covering about 12%. These data are also associated with another study on T cells in Graves' hyperthyroidism and ophthalmopathy.

This sample comprised peripheral blood mononuclear cells (PBMCs), obtained at new diagnosis, from a patient treated with antithyroid drugs. The receptors originated from a young man with Graves disease.

In its sample, this clonotype was seen many times. This chain joins TRBV7-9 and TRBJ1-2; no firm D call. The CDR3 is 13 residues long. Germline loops: CDR1 SEHNR, CDR2 FQNEAQ (reference sequence). The ends were cut back, 6 bases at V and 3 bases at J, with 11 bases in the middle. For the CDR3, the DNA is TGTGCCAGCAGATCCGACCGGGACTATGGCTACACCTTC. Translation gives CASRSDRDYGYTF.

This clonotype was counted ten times or more. This sequence joins TRBV6-2 or TRBV6-3 and TRBJ2-2; 7 nucleotides line up with TRBD1. Germline V lookup: CDR1 MNHEY, CDR2 SVGEGT. V dropped 5 bases and J dropped 1; count of bases not matched to a gene: 7. The CDR3 extends over 16 amino acids. The CDR3 is CASSTGQTLNTGELFF. In DNA, the CDR3 is TGTGCCAGCAGTACGGGACAGACACTGAACACCGGGGAGCTGTTTTTT.

This clonotype was detected a few times. The genes are TRBV6-6 and TRBJ2-1; D uncertain. The CDR3 is 12 residues long. V was shortened by 4 bases and J by 8 bases, with 9 bases between the two germline ends. The germline V gene encodes CDR1 MNHNY and CDR2 SVGAGI (reference sequence). CDR3 residues: CASSSGFDEQFF. The CDR3 DNA reads TGTGCCAGCAGTTCAGGTTTCGATGAGCAGTTCTTC.

The sample holds many counts of this clonotype. This chain uses TRBV20-1 with TRBJ2-7; D is ambiguous. The V and J ends lost 4 bases and 4 bases respectively, with 17 bases between them. The CDR3 sequence is 14 residues long. The V gene's germline CDR1 is DFQATT and CDR2 SNEGSKA (reference sequence). CDR3 nucleotides: TGCAGTGCTAACTCGGGTGGAATCGGGTACGAGCAGTACTTC. It encodes CSANSGGIGYEQYF.

This clonotype was detected many times. This sequence joins TRBV29-1 and TRBJ2-7, with D tentatively TRBD1 (6 bases). V lost 4 bases and J lost 3, with 10 bases in between. Per germline, CDR1 SQVTM and CDR2 ANQGSEA. This CDR3 region has 12 residues. CDR3 residues: CSVVPRGYEQYF. The CDR3 nucleotides are TGCAGCGTTGTCCCCAGGGGCTACGAGCAGTACTTC.

This clonotype has at least ten counts. V and J are TRBV13 and TRBJ2-3; TRBD1 or TRBD2 may be the D gene (5 bases each). Trimming left V 6 bases short and J 5 bases short, with 12 bases between. The CDR3 is made up of 13 amino acids. Germline V gives CDR1 PRHDT, CDR2 FYEKMQ (reference sequence). The CDR3 is CASRIRGVDTQYF. CDR3 DNA sequence: TGTGCCAGCAGAATTAGAGGGGTAGATACGCAGTATTTT.

This clonotype has just a few counts. The rearrangement joins TRBV20-1 to TRBJ2-2, with D uncertain. Trimming left V 3 bases short and J 5 bases short, with 7 bases between. Germline V gene lookup returns CDR1 DFQATT and CDR2 SNEGSKA (reference sequence). This CDR3 has 12 amino acids. As DNA, the CDR3 is TGCAGTGCTAGTGTTTTTACCGGGGAGCTGTTTTTT. Its protein is CSASVFTGELFF.

The V gene is TRBV3-1, the J gene TRBJ2-1; D uncertain. Germline V lookup: CDR1 LGHDT, CDR2 YNNKEL (reference sequence). With 0 bases removed from V and 5 bases from J, the gap between germline ends came to 20 bases. The CDR3 runs to 18 residues. The CDR3 spells CASSQDGSTLNKDNEQFF. CDR3 sequence (DNA): TGTGCCAGCAGCCAAGATGGTAGCACCCTCAATAAAGACAATGAGCAGTTCTTC.

This clonotype was found many times. This chain joins TRBV13 and TRBJ2-7; unclear D gene. V dropped 4 bases and J dropped 2 bases, with 18 bases sitting between them. Germline lookup yields CDR1 PRHDT and CDR2 FYEKMQ (reference sequence). This CDR3 is 16 amino acids long. The CDR3 region is CASSSGRNTLTYEQYF. DNA of the CDR3: TGTGCCAGCAGCTCAGGTAGGAACACGCTTACCTACGAGCAGTACTTC.

Many counts were recorded for this clonotype. This chain connects TRBV7-2 to TRBJ1-1; 8 positions agree with TRBD1. CDR1 SGHTA and CDR2 FQGNSA come from the germline V gene. The CDR3 is 15 residues long. V lost 2 bases, J lost 1 base, and 3 bases stayed unmatched. The CDR3 DNA reads as TGTGCCAGCAGCTTAATCGGACAGGGGAACACTGAAGCTTTCTTT. As protein: CASSLIGQGNTEAFF.

The sample holds many counts of this clonotype. The chain employs TRBV2 and TRBJ2-6; D not resolved. Between the trimmed V and J ends, which lost 3 bases and 0 bases, there was a span of 0 bases. The CDR3 totals 13 residues. Germline values: CDR1 SNHLY, CDR2 FYNNEI. The CDR3 region is CASSDSGANVLTF. CDR3 nucleotide sequence: TGTGCCAGCAGTGACTCTGGGGCCAACGTCCTGACTTTC.

The rearrangement links TRBV28 to TRBJ1-4; the D gene is possibly TRBD1 (5 bases). This CDR3 is built from 15 residues. Germline CDR1 and CDR2: MDHEN and SYDVKM. The V end was cut by 6 bases, the J end by 2 bases, with 13 bases between. This chain's CDR3 is CASRHQGRTNEKLFF. The CDR3 DNA is TGTGCCAGCAGACATCAGGGACGGACTAATGAAAAACTGTTTTTT.

This clonotype was counted at least ten times. The CDR3 spells CSARDPGRADYGYTF. CDR3 DNA sequence: TGCAGTGCTAGAGATCCCGGGAGGGCGGACTATGGCTACACCTTC. V usage is TRBV20-1 and J usage is TRBJ1-2; no clear D. Germline assignment: CDR1 DFQATT and CDR2 SNEGSKA (reference sequence). This CDR3 is 15 amino acids long. V shed 0 bases and J shed 3 bases, with 14 bases lying between them.

This clonotype appeared many times. The chain combines TRBV2 with TRBJ2-2, with TRBD1 as a possible D gene (6 bases). In germline, CDR1 is SNHLY, CDR2 FYNNEI. Trimming cost V 6 bases and J 2 bases, with 16 bases left between them. CDR3 length: 16 residues. The CDR3 protein is CASSAPGVSNTGELFF. In DNA, the CDR3 is TGTGCCAGCAGCGCTCCAGGGGTATCTAACACCGGGGAGCTGTTTTTT.

The CDR3 region is CASSPPAATDTQYF. CDR3 coding DNA: TGTGCCAGCAGCCCACCGGCGGCGACAGATACGCAGTATTTT. This chain joins TRBV11-2 and TRBJ2-3, with no clear D. Germline CDR1 reads SGHAT; CDR2 reads FQNNGV. CDR3 length: 14 amino acids. V was shortened by 5 bases and J by 3 bases, with 12 bases between the two germline ends.

This clonotype has just a few counts. The chain combines TRBV7-6 with TRBJ2-1; tentatively, D is TRBD2 (6 bases). The CDR3 has 15 amino acids. From germline, CDR1 is SGHVS and CDR2 FNYEAQ. Trimming pared 0 bases from V and 2 bases from J, leaving 8 bases between. The CDR3 nucleotides read TGTGCCAGCAGCTTAGCGGAGGGTCCCTACAATGAGCAGTTCTTC. Amino acids: CASSLAEGPYNEQFF.

This clonotype was observed many times. The V and J genes are TRBV12-3 or TRBV12-4 and TRBJ1-1; 9 bases agree with TRBD1. The CDR3 spans 15 residues. The V gene end was trimmed by 5 bases and the J gene end by 3 bases; junction bases not matched to a gene: 7. The CDR3 region has the DNA TGTGCCAGCAGTCTTGGACAGGGGCGGGACACTGAAGCTTTCTTT. It codes for CASSLGQGRDTEAFF.

This clonotype occurred many times. This rearrangement joins TRBV18 to TRBJ1-4, with 11 bases that match TRBD1. Looked up from germline, CDR1 is KGHSH and CDR2 is LQKENI. The junction had 6 bases not matched to a gene; V was cut back by 8 bases and J by 1 base. There are 16 residues in the CDR3. The CDR3 region has the DNA TGTGCCAGCAGCCCGGGACAGGGGGGAACTAATGAAAAACTGTTTTTT. This sequence encodes CASSPGQGGTNEKLFF.

This clonotype has ten or more counts. The J gene is TRBJ2-6, the V gene TRBV6-2 or TRBV6-3, with D unresolved. Trimming took 5 bases from V and 0 from J, leaving 17 bases between them. Germline V CDR1 and CDR2: MNHEY, SVGEGT. This CDR3 is built from 18 residues. The CDR3 DNA reads as TGTGCCAGCAGTCTCCGACAAGGAACGCCCTCTGGGGCCAACGTCCTGACTTTC. This gives the protein CASSLRQGTPSGANVLTF.

This clonotype was counted between two and nine times. One end of the junction fails to match germline, which may point to a read error. The rearrangement links TRBV15 to TRBJ1-2; no clear D. This CDR3 comprises 11 residues. Germline lookup yields CDR1 LNHNV and CDR2 YYDKDF (reference sequence). This chain's CDR3 is CAARNGNGYTF. Written as DNA, the CDR3 is TGTGCCGCCAGGAACGGGAATGGCTACACCTTC.

V is TRBV30 and J is TRBJ1-1; D is unclear. This CDR3 spans 11 amino acids. V lost 7 bases and J 11 bases, leaving 17 bases between the germline ends. The germline V gene has CDR1 GTSNPN and CDR2 SVGIG (reference sequence). CDR3 nucleotide sequence: TGTGCCTCCCACAGACTGAAAGCGGCTTTCTTT. Translated, it gives CASHRLKAAFF. The variable domain in full, completed from reference TRBV30 and TRBJ1-1, reads SQTIHQWPATLVQPVGSPLSLECTVEGTSNPNLYWYRQAAGRGLQLLFYSVGIGQISSEVPQNLSASRPQDRQFILSSKKLLLSDSGFYLCASHRLKAAFFGQGTRLTVV.

In this sample, this clonotype turned up many times. The chain uses TRBV6-1 and TRBJ1-1; D remains ambiguous. The germline V gene has CDR1 MNHNS and CDR2 SASEGT. There are 13 residues in the CDR3. V lost 7 bases to trimming and J lost 1 base, with 10 bases between them. The CDR3 DNA follows: TGTGCCAGCACCAACCGGGGGAACACTGAAGCTTTCTTT. Its translation is CASTNRGNTEAFF.

Comment on this clonotype: A much larger clone sits a single nucleotide away, making a read error possible. V usage is TRBV6-4 and J usage is TRBJ1-5; D perhaps matches TRBD1 (6 bases). The CDR3 extends over 14 amino acids. Germline V gives CDR1 MRHNA, CDR2 SNTAGT. The V end lost 6 bases, the J end lost 5 bases, and 14 bases lay between the germline ends. The CDR3 bases are TGTGCCAGCAGATTAACGTACAGGGATCAGCCCCAGCATTTT. It specifies CASRLTYRDQPQHF.

This clonotype was counted a few times. The rearrangement joins TRBV19 to TRBJ2-7; tentative D call: TRBD2 (5 bases). The CDR3 is 14 residues long. V shed 5 bases and J shed 5 bases, with 16 bases lying between them. From germline, CDR1 is LNHDA and CDR2 SQIVND (reference sequence). The CDR3: CASSLRGGSHEQYF. The CDR3 bases are TGTGCCAGTAGTCTTCGGGGTGGGTCCCACGAGCAGTACTTC.

V and J are TRBV27 and TRBJ2-7; D tentatively reads TRBD1 or TRBD2 (5 bases each). This CDR3 has 14 residues. Per the germline V gene, CDR1 is MNHEY and CDR2 is SMNVEV (reference sequence). Trimming left V 3 bases short and J 0 bases short, with 9 bases between. CDR3 nucleotide sequence: TGTGCCAGCAGTTTCTCGGGGCTCTCCTACGAGCAGTACTTC. Translated, it gives CASSFSGLSYEQYF.

The genes are TRBV20-1 and TRBJ2-7, with 10 nucleotides matching TRBD2. CDR1 is DFQATT, CDR2 SNEGSKA, per germline (reference sequence). This CDR3 region has 14 residues. V shed 4 bases and J 2 bases; nucleotides not matched to a gene: 5. The CDR3 DNA sequence: TGCAGTGCTATGGGGACTAGCGAAACCTACGAGCAGTACTTC. Translation: CSAMGTSETYEQYF.

This clonotype was observed a handful of times. The V call is TRBV9, the J call TRBJ2-7; 8 bases align to TRBD2. CDR1 SGDLS and CDR2 YYNGEE come from the germline V gene. V gave up 2 bases and J gave up 3 bases; unmatched junction bases: 4. The CDR3 contains 14 residues. CDR3 sequence reads: CASSVGAGDYEQYF. The DNA for the CDR3 is TGTGCCAGCAGCGTCGGAGCGGGAGACTACGAGCAGTACTTC.

This clonotype was detected ten times or more. The chain employs TRBV18 and TRBJ2-1; D remains unclear. The CDR3 is made up of 13 amino acids. Germline CDR1 reads KGHSH; CDR2 reads LQKENI. Trimming removed 3 bases from V and 7 bases from J, with 10 bases in between. CDR3 loop: CASSPTPINEQFF. DNA for the CDR3: TGTGCCAGCTCACCTACACCCATAAATGAGCAGTTCTTC.

The table lists this clonotype with many counts. The rearrangement links TRBV9 to TRBJ2-5, with 9 positions matching TRBD2. V lost 0 bases and J lost 1; bases outside the gene matches: 4. This CDR3 comprises 16 residues. Per the germline V gene, CDR1 is SGDLS and CDR2 is YYNGEE. The DNA of the CDR3 is TGTGCCAGCAGCGTAGGCGAGACTAGCGGCCAAGAGACCCAGTACTTC. Its protein is CASSVGETSGQETQYF.